This T cell receptor (beta chain) was captured by sequencing in a study of cytotoxic CD8 clonotypes in ibrutinib-treated CLL. Germline V gene data show CDR1 as KGHSH and CDR2 as LQKENI. CDR3 length equals 16 residues. V was clipped by 4 bases and J by 2 bases, with 15 bases between them. This table comes from immunoSEQ multiplex PCR, and its TCRdb copy is limited to in-frame clones, with some not included. Of 73,000 or so clones in the sample, about two thirds were seen once. TCR beta libraries used approximately 1.9 micrograms of genomic DNA from cryopreserved PBMCs. The chain recombines TRBV18 with TRBJ1-3; tentatively, D is TRBD1 (6 bases). This specimen was PBMCs, taken after 12 months of ibrutinib treatment. This receptor was taken from a human donor with chronic lymphocytic leukemia. Written as DNA, the CDR3 is TGTGCCAGCTCACGTTCTCAGGGGAATACTGGAAACACCATATATTTT. Amino acids: CASSRSQGNTGNTIYF.